This TCR beta chain derives from a study of T cell responses to AZD1222 COVID-19 vaccine (dated by TCRdb to the early 2020s). As for the study more broadly: AZD1222 recipients with second doses at about 4 weeks or about 12 weeks were pooled, because spike-specific TCR depth and breadth did not differ between schedules. TCR sequencing was performed for roughly 240 trial participants, of whom 200 to 210 were given two doses of AZD1222 and about 25 were given two doses of MenACWY control vaccine. Enrollment into the trials was organized by age into subgroups of 18-55, 56-69 and 70-plus years, and those subgroups contained roughly 150, 30 and 60 TCR-sequenced participants, respectively. Overall study outcomes, separate from this receptor: Nearly half of unique spike-specific TCRs reportedly recognized epitopes outside regions mutated in the B.1.351 and B.1.1.7 variants. Conclusions about previously exposed vaccinees are limited because only six or seven AZD1222 recipients were SARS-CoV-2 seropositive at baseline. Participants were mostly white British, with more females than males. The authors suggested clonal diversity may have been underestimated. In the small 56-69-year group, the increase in depth fell short of significance, most likely because of low power. After two AZD1222 doses, both the breadth and the depth of spike-specific TCRs were significantly higher than at day 0 and than in MenACWY recipients. CD4 TCRs associated with the vaccine covered the entire spike protein, and the dominant responses were in regions 160-218 and 743-854. Because no samples from the day 14 peak response were available, repertoires could be characterized only after the peak T cell response.

The CDR3 regions of human TCRbeta chains were analyzed by immunosequencing. The original methods were these. TCRs in the repertoires were compared against a reference library of SARS-CoV-2-specific TCRs that had been generated with the MIRA antigen-specificity platform. Breadth was defined as the fraction of unique TCRs that were SARS-CoV-2-associated, and depth was defined as the fraction of total T cells that were SARS-CoV-2-associated. Each spike-specific TCR was assigned to its reactive spike region and to a CD4 or CD8 class using the MIRA data. Log10-transformed breadth and depth values were compared by one-way ANOVA with Sidak's multiple comparisons tests. This immuneACCESS table, as held by TCRdb, lists in-frame sequences with V and J called but not all clones. Of the missing ones, under half trace to an unresolved V gene in checked studies; the others have no known cause. That table supplies the V and J calls and clone size; D and trimming were determined from the DNA. Counted in this sample were about 76,000 clones; 70% to 90% of them appeared once. The ten largest clonotypes hold around 9.9% of the sample.

V lost 4 bases and J lost 0 bases; the stretch between them is 14 bases long. CDR1 and CDR2 (LGHDT, YNNKEL) derive from the germline V gene (reference sequence). There are 16 amino acids in the CDR3, from cysteine to phenylalanine inclusive. Just the 48-base CDR3 DNA is kept, in frame starting at base 1. Read against the paper, the sample's time point label means: baseline before first vaccination. Samples from vaccinated people were obtained from the UK trials COV001 and COV002, which included a single-blind randomized controlled phase 2/3 trial of AZD1222 (ChAdOx1 nCoV-19) in healthy adults. For TCRbeta chain sequencing, PBMC samples from trial participants were taken at day 0 and at day 28 after the second dose. On this clone: This receptor's antigen is unknown. No clone much larger than this one lies a single base away; base qualities are absent.

The sequence was obtained from an adult in good health. The sequencing here drew on peripheral blood, taken on day 0 of AZD1222 vaccination. The chain links TRBV3-1 (or the pseudogene TRBV3-2) with TRBJ2-3; TRBD2 might be the D gene, on 6 matching bases. The nucleotide sequence reads as follows: TGTGCCAGCAGCCCCAAAGGGGCGGGAAGCACAGATACGCAGTATTTT. Its product reads: CASSPKGAGSTDTQYF.